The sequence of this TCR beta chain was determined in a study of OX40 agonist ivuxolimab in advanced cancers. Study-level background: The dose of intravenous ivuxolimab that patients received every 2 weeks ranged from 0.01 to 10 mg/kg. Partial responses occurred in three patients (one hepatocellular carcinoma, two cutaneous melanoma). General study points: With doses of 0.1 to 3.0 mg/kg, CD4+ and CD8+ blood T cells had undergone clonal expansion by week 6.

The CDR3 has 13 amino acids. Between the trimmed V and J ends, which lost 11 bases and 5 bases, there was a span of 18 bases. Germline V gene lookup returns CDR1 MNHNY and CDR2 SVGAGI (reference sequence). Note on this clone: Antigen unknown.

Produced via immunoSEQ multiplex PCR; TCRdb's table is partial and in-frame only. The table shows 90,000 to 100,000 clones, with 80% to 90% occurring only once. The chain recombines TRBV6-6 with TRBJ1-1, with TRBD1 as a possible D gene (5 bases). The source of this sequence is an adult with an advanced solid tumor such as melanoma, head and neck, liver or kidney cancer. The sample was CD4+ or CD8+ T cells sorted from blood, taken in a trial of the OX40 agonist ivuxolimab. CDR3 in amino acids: CAARLDTGTEAFF. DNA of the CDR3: TGTGCCGCTAGATTGGACACGGGTACTGAAGCTTTCTTT.